Below are 28 T cell receptor beta chains sequenced from a single sample in a study of T cells in Graves' hyperthyroidism and ophthalmopathy. Researchers amplified the TCR beta CDR3 regions from RNA transcripts. The HTBI primer set drove a first-round RT-PCR of the TCR CDR3. MiXCR was run by TCRdb on the multiplex PCR reads, yielding one entry per CDR3 protein. The repertoire holds under 550,000 distinct CDR3 sequences, with 15% to 20% as singletons. Sequencing input: blood. These receptors were obtained from a man aged 35-49 years with Graves' ophthalmopathy.

Ten or more counts support this clonotype. The rearrangement uses TRBV7-9 and TRBJ2-1; 7 bases map to TRBD1. CDR3 size: 15 residues. Germline CDR1 SEHNR, CDR2 FQNEAQ (reference sequence). Unmatched junction bases numbered 8, after V lost 0 bases and J lost 9 bases. CDR3 coding DNA: TGTGCCAGCAGCTTAGCGACAGGGTCTGGGAGTGAGCAGTTCTTC. It encodes CASSLATGSGSEQFF. The variable domain in full, with the rest retrieved from reference TRBV7-9 and TRBJ2-1, is DTGVSQNPRHKITKRGQNVTFRCDPISEHNRLYWYRQTLGQGPEFLTYFQNEAQLEKSRLLSDRFSAERPKGSFSTLEIQRTEQGDSAMYLCASSLATGSGSEQFFGPGTRLTVL.

This clonotype was counted at least ten times. V is TRBV5-1 and J is TRBJ2-7; a possible D gene is TRBD2 (5 bases). Germline CDR1 SGHRS, CDR2 YFSETQ. V gave up 0 bases and J gave up 1 base, with 8 bases separating them. The CDR3 is made up of 14 amino acids. CDR3 nucleotides: TGCGCCAGCAGCTTGGAGACGGGATCCTACGAGCAGTACTTC. Residues: CASSLETGSYEQYF.

This clonotype was observed many times. The V call is TRBV20-1, the J call TRBJ2-3; no firm D call. Trimming pared 3 bases from V and 3 bases from J, leaving 7 bases between. Germline CDR1 DFQATT, CDR2 SNEGSKA (reference sequence). CDR3 length: 12 amino acids. The CDR3 loop is CSASSQTDTQYF. The CDR3 nucleotides are TGCAGTGCTAGCTCCCAGACAGATACGCAGTATTTT.

This clonotype has only a few counts. V usage is TRBV10-3 and J usage is TRBJ2-3; D tentatively reads TRBD1 or TRBD2 (5 bases each). The length of the CDR3 is 15 residues. Germline V lookup: CDR1 ENHRY, CDR2 SYGVKD. The ends were cut back, 7 bases at V and 0 bases at J, with 14 bases in the middle. CDR3 nucleotide sequence: TGTGCCATCAATCGGGGCGGGCTTAGCACAGATACGCAGTATTTT. Translated: CAINRGGLSTDTQYF.

This clonotype was observed at least ten times. The rearrangement links TRBV18 to TRBJ2-1; 7 bases map to TRBD2. CDR3 length: 15 amino acids. The germline CDR1 and CDR2 sequences are KGHSH and LQKENI. V trimming: 2 bases; J trimming: 3 bases; junction bases outside the gene matches: 4. This CDR3 reads CASSPFTSDYNEQFF. The CDR3 bases are TGTGCCAGCTCACCATTTACTAGCGACTACAATGAGCAGTTCTTC.

This clonotype has ten or more counts. The junction and the germline gene differ at one end; a read error may be behind it. This chain links TRBV20-1 with TRBJ2-3; no definite D call. The length of the CDR3 is 10 residues. Germline CDR1 DFQATT, CDR2 SNEGSKA (reference sequence). The CDR3 DNA sequence: TGCAGTGCTAGCATAGATACGCAGTATTTT. This gives the protein CSASIDTQYF.

This clonotype has ten or more counts. This chain joins TRBV30 and TRBJ1-2, with TRBD1 matching 9 bases. CDR3 length: 14 amino acids. Germline CDR1 is GTSNPN and CDR2 is SVGIG (reference sequence). The J segment lost 10 bases and the V segment lost 4 bases, leaving 13 bases of the junction unmatched. The CDR3 region has the DNA TGTGCCTGGAATATGGCGGGACAGGGACTCTACTACACCTTC. Residues: CAWNMAGQGLYYTF. Full variable domain (missing parts from reference TRBV30 and TRBJ1-2): SQTIHQWPATLVQPVGSPLSLECTVEGTSNPNLYWYRQAAGRGLQLLFYSVGIGQISSEVPQNLSASRPQDRQFILSSKKLLLSDSGFYLCAWNMAGQGLYYTFGSGTRLTVV.

This clonotype was detected only a few times. The genes are TRBV10-3 and TRBJ1-2; TRBD1 might be the D (5 bases). Trimming took 7 bases from V and 0 from J, leaving 24 bases between them. CDR1 is ENHRY and CDR2 is SYGVKD in the germline V gene. This CDR3 region has 18 residues. In DNA form, the CDR3 reads TGTGCCATCAACCCCGGTCAGGGAGGCTTACCCGCTAACTATGGCTACACCTTC. Translated, it gives CAINPGQGGLPANYGYTF.

The table lists this clonotype with a few counts. The chain combines TRBV4-3 with TRBJ2-1; D is undetermined. V lost 0 bases and J lost 2, with 8 bases in between. CDR3 length: 15 residues. CDR1 is LGHNA and CDR2 is YSLEER in the germline V gene. The CDR3 sequence: CASSQDPQAYNEQFF. CDR3 sequence (DNA): TGCGCCAGCAGCCAAGACCCCCAGGCCTACAATGAGCAGTTCTTC.

Notes on this clonotype: At one end, the junction sequence differs from germline, possibly due to a read error. The rearrangement uses TRBV7-9 and TRBJ2-5; 9 bases are a match to TRBD1. Germline CDR1 and CDR2: SEHNR and FQNEAQ (reference sequence). CDR3 length equals 16 residues. In DNA, the CDR3 is TGTGTCAGCACCTCCCCGGACAGGGGAATGCAAGAGACCCAGTACTTC. The encoded protein is CVSTSPDRGMQETQYF.

This clonotype was seen at least ten times. The chain joins TRBV15 to TRBJ2-1; perhaps TRBD1 as D (7 bases). V lost 3 bases and J lost 6, with 15 bases in between. Per germline, CDR1 LNHNV and CDR2 YYDKDF (reference sequence). The CDR3 covers 15 residues. Here the CDR3 DNA reads TGTGCCACCAGCAGGACCACAGGGGACTTCAATGAGCAGTTCTTC. It translates to CATSRTTGDFNEQFF.

V and J are TRBV5-1 and TRBJ1-5; D is undetermined. The germline V gene encodes CDR1 SGHRS and CDR2 YFSETQ. The CDR3 covers 13 residues. The V gene lost 4 bases and the J gene lost 3 bases, with 8 bases spanning the gap. The chain's CDR3 is CASSPGINQPQHF. Written as DNA, the CDR3 is TGCGCCAGCAGCCCTGGGATCAATCAGCCCCAGCATTTT.

The chain is built from TRBV4-2 and TRBJ2-3; no firm D call. Germline CDR1 LGHNA, CDR2 YNFKEQ. The CDR3 extends over 13 amino acids. Trimming removed 0 bases from V and 4 bases from J, with 5 bases in between. CDR3 protein: CASSQDHPDTQYF. In nucleotides, the CDR3 is TGTGCCAGCAGCCAAGATCATCCAGATACGCAGTATTTT.

There are many counts of this clonotype. The chain couples TRBV28 to TRBJ2-7; D perhaps matches TRBD1 (5 bases). V shed 10 bases and J shed 5 bases, with 18 bases lying between them. This CDR3 has 13 residues. CDR1 is MDHEN, CDR2 SYDVKM, per germline. DNA for the CDR3: TGTGCCACCGCTCTGGGTTTGGGGCACGAGCAGTACTTC. It specifies CATALGLGHEQYF. The variable domain in full, with the rest retrieved from reference TRBV28 and TRBJ2-7, is DVKVTQSSRYLVKRTGEKVFLECVQDMDHENMFWYRQDPGLGLRLIYFSYDVKMKEKGDIPEGYSVSREKKERFSLILESASTNQTSMYLCATALGLGHEQYFGPGTRLTVT.

This clonotype occurred many times. The V gene is TRBV12-3 or TRBV12-4, the J gene TRBJ2-1; D is unclear. V lost 6 bases, J lost 3 bases, and 9 bases lay in between. The CDR3 length is 13 residues. Here the CDR3 DNA reads TGTGCCAGCAGAAGTCCTGTCTACAATGAGCAGTTCTTC. Its protein product is CASRSPVYNEQFF.

This chain joins TRBV29-1 and TRBJ2-1, with D possibly being TRBD1 (5 bases). The CDR3 covers 16 residues. In germline, CDR1 is SQVTM, CDR2 ANQGSEA. V shed 2 bases and J shed 0 bases, with 14 bases lying between them. CDR3 residues: CSVESPDRGSYNEQFF. DNA of the CDR3: TGCAGCGTTGAAAGTCCTGATAGGGGCTCCTACAATGAGCAGTTCTTC.

This clonotype was recorded at least ten times. CDR3 nucleotide sequence: TGTGCCAGCTCACCAATAGGACCCGCGAACACCGGGGAGCTGTTTTTT. Its translation: CASSPIGPANTGELFF. This chain links TRBV18 with TRBJ2-2, with D unclear. The germline CDR1 and CDR2 sequences are KGHSH and LQKENI. This CDR3 is 16 amino acids long. Trimming removed 2 bases from V and 0 bases from J, with 10 bases in between.

DNA for the CDR3: TGTGCCAGCAGTTACTCGAACACTATCAACTATGGCTACACCTTC. It is translated as CASSYSNTINYGYTF. V is TRBV6-5 and J is TRBJ1-2; D is undetermined. The CDR3 contains 15 residues. Trimming pared 0 bases from V and 2 bases from J, leaving 10 bases between. The germline V gene encodes CDR1 MNHEY and CDR2 SVGAGI.

This clonotype was detected many times. The chain couples TRBV30 to TRBJ2-2; D remains ambiguous. Germline assignment: CDR1 GTSNPN and CDR2 SVGIG (reference sequence). This CDR3 is 13 amino acids long. Trimming left V 5 bases short and J 6 bases short, with 13 bases between. The CDR3 nucleotides read TGTGCCTGGGCTGATCTGGCGGCCGGGGAGCTGTTTTTT. It encodes CAWADLAAGELFF.

This clonotype was recorded a few times. This chain links TRBV4-1 with TRBJ2-1; 11 nucleotides match TRBD1. V lost 0 bases to trimming and J lost 6 bases; unmatched junction nucleotides: 4. Germline CDR1 reads MGHRA; CDR2 reads YSYEKL. This CDR3 contains 16 residues. This chain's CDR3 is CASSQEWGQGGNEQFF. CDR3 DNA sequence: TGCGCCAGCAGCCAAGAGTGGGGACAGGGGGGCAATGAGCAGTTCTTC.

This clonotype was counted between two and nine times. The J gene is TRBJ2-7, the V gene TRBV29-1; 7 bases fit TRBD1. This CDR3 is built from 12 residues. V lost 7 bases to trimming and J lost 1 base; unmatched junction nucleotides: 4. The germline V gene encodes CDR1 SQVTM and CDR2 ANQGSEA. The CDR3 reads CSGRDSSYEQYF. The CDR3 nucleotides are TGCAGCGGCCGGGACAGTTCCTACGAGCAGTACTTC.

This clonotype was detected many times. The chain links TRBV11-2 to TRBJ1-4, with unresolved D. CDR3 length: 14 amino acids. The germline V gene encodes CDR1 SGHAT and CDR2 FQNNGV. Trimming removed 2 bases from V and 10 bases from J, with 14 bases in between. Here the CDR3 reads CASSLLAGERKLFF. Here the CDR3 DNA reads TGTGCCAGCAGCTTACTAGCTGGGGAAAGAAAACTGTTTTTT.

This clonotype was recorded at least ten times. This chain joins TRBV6-2 or TRBV6-3 and TRBJ2-7, with 10 positions matching TRBD2. Germline CDR1 is MNHEY and CDR2 is SVGEGT. The junction had 15 bases not matched to a gene; V was cut back by 6 bases and J by 10 bases. The CDR3 covers 15 residues. The CDR3 DNA follows: TGTGCCAGCAGCCTCGGGACTAGCGAGACTACGAGCCAGTACTTC. Translating gives CASSLGTSETTSQYF.

This clonotype was seen a handful of times. The rearrangement joins TRBV30 to TRBJ2-2; no clear D. Germline V gene sequence: CDR1 GTSNPN, CDR2 SVGIG (reference sequence). Trimming removed 0 bases from V and 5 bases from J, with 10 bases in between. This CDR3 region has 14 residues. The chain's CDR3 is CAWSVVRATGELFF. Written as DNA, the CDR3 is TGTGCCTGGAGTGTAGTACGGGCAACCGGGGAGCTGTTTTTT.

The genes are TRBV28 and TRBJ1-4; D is undetermined. Trimming stripped 6 bases from V and 4 bases from J, with 6 bases between. CDR1 and CDR2 (germline): MDHEN, SYDVKM. CDR3 length: 12 amino acids. The CDR3 protein is CASSSINEKLFF. The CDR3 coding sequence is TGTGCCAGCAGCTCAATTAATGAAAAACTGTTTTTT.

The rearrangement links TRBV20-1 to TRBJ2-1, with TRBD1 identical over 8 bases. From germline, CDR1 is DFQATT and CDR2 SNEGSKA (reference sequence). The CDR3 runs to 13 residues. Germline trimming cut 3 bases from V and 6 bases from J; bases unmatched to any gene: 4. The CDR3 sequence is CSARQGALNEQFF. The CDR3 region has the DNA TGCAGTGCTAGGCAGGGGGCTCTCAATGAGCAGTTCTTC.

This clonotype has a count of ten or more. The chain is built from TRBV12-3 or TRBV12-4 and TRBJ2-1; no clear D gene. The CDR3 is 15 residues long. With 3 bases removed from V and 6 bases from J, the gap between germline ends came to 15 bases. CDR3 in amino acids: CASSLRTTSPNEQFF. The CDR3 region has the DNA TGTGCCAGCAGTTTGCGAACTACCTCCCCCAATGAGCAGTTCTTC.

This clonotype was counted ten times or more. The rearrangement uses TRBV6-1 and TRBJ1-2, with TRBD1 as a possible D gene (6 bases). V lost 10 bases, J lost 2 bases, and 20 bases lay in between. The CDR3 covers 15 residues. Germline CDR1 is MNHNS and CDR2 is SASEGT. The CDR3 spells CATPTGTNGNYGYTF. DNA for the CDR3: TGTGCCACCCCGACGGGGACAAACGGAAACTATGGCTACACCTTC.